This entry lists 23 T cell receptor beta chains sequenced from one sample in a study of technical replicates of blood from a few donors. Generated by immunoSEQ multiplex PCR, the TCRdb table keeps only in-frame clones and is missing some. The data hold tens of thousands of clones, with roughly 92% observed a single time. Input material: T cells isolated from PBMCs. These receptors all come from a human donor in good health.

The chain has TRBV5-1 and TRBJ1-1; 9 bases match TRBD1. The CDR3 covers 14 residues. V gave up 2 bases and J gave up 4 bases; unmatched junction bases: 3. Germline V gene lookup returns CDR1 SGHRS and CDR2 YFSETQ. The chain's CDR3 is CASSFTGGPTEAFF. In DNA form, the CDR3 reads TGCGCCAGCAGCTTTACAGGGGGCCCCACTGAAGCTTTCTTT.

The rearrangement joins TRBV5-1 to TRBJ2-3; 7 bases line up with TRBD1. V lost 3 bases, J lost 2 bases, and 21 bases stayed unmatched. Germline lookup yields CDR1 SGHRS and CDR2 YFSETQ. The CDR3 contains 20 residues. The CDR3, as DNA: TGCGCCAGCAGCTCAAGATTTGGGGATGTTAGGGACAGACCCACAGATACGCAGTATTTT. It translates to CASSSRFGDVRDRPTDTQYF.

The chain employs TRBV11-2 and TRBJ2-7; 7 bases fit TRBD2. In germline, CDR1 is SGHAT, CDR2 FQNNGV. The CDR3 has 15 residues. The V segment lost 1 base and the J segment 4 bases; nucleotides outside the gene matches: 7. The CDR3 spells CASSLGGLGLYEQYF. In DNA, the CDR3 is TGTGCCAGCAGCTTAGGAGGACTAGGCCTATACGAGCAGTACTTC.

The rearrangement uses TRBV9 and TRBJ1-2; 8 bases fit TRBD1. The V gene's germline CDR1 is SGDLS and CDR2 YYNGEE. This CDR3 is 14 amino acids long. V shed 0 bases, J shed 2 bases, and the junction held 0 bases outside the gene matches. The chain's CDR3 is CASSVAGGNYGYTF. For the CDR3, the DNA is TGTGCCAGCAGCGTAGCAGGGGGCAACTATGGCTACACCTTC.

This chain joins TRBV6-5 and TRBJ2-1, with 8 bases that match TRBD2. The CDR3 runs to 14 residues. Germline lookup yields CDR1 MNHEY and CDR2 SVGAGI. Unmatched junction bases numbered 14, after V lost 11 bases and J lost 8 bases. The CDR3 loop reads CAASSGGALDEQFF. The CDR3 DNA is TGTGCCGCAAGTTCCGGGGGGGCTCTCGATGAGCAGTTCTTC.

The J gene is TRBJ2-6, the V gene TRBV5-6; D is perhaps TRBD2 (6 bases). The CDR3 consists of 16 residues. The ends were cut back, 0 bases at V and 0 bases at J, with 7 bases in the middle. CDR1 SGHDT and CDR2 YYEEEE come from the germline V gene. CDR3 in DNA: TGTGCCAGCAGCTTGGTGACTAGCTCTGGGGCCAACGTCCTGACTTTC. Translation gives CASSLVTSSGANVLTF.

The J gene is TRBJ2-7, the V gene TRBV27; 8 bases map to TRBD1. Germline CDR1 is MNHEY and CDR2 is SMNVEV (reference sequence). This CDR3 has 13 amino acids. V trimming: 3 bases; J trimming: 5 bases; junction bases outside the gene matches: 3. For the CDR3, the DNA is TGTGCCAGCAGTTTCACGACAGGGGACGAGCAGTACTTC. The encoded protein is CASSFTTGDEQYF.

The V call is TRBV4-3, the J call TRBJ2-3, with D hard to call. CDR1 and CDR2 (germline): LGHNA, YSLEER. Trimming stripped 1 base from V and 3 bases from J, with 14 bases between. The CDR3 covers 16 residues. CDR3 in DNA: TGCGCCAGCAGCCAAGTGTCGAGTGTCTTAACAGATACGCAGTATTTT. It codes for CASSQVSSVLTDTQYF.

V and J are TRBV7-9 and TRBJ1-1; D possibly corresponds to TRBD1 (5 bases). Germline CDR1 reads SEHNR; CDR2 reads FQNEAQ (reference sequence). V was trimmed by 5 bases and J by 1 base, leaving 8 bases between them. CDR3 size: 13 residues. CDR3 in amino acids: CASSPRANTEAFF. CDR3 sequence (DNA): TGTGCCAGCAGCCCCAGGGCGAACACTGAAGCTTTCTTT.

The chain uses TRBV21-1 and TRBJ2-5; the tabulated D call, TRBD1, remains unverified against the DNA. TRBV21-1 is noted as a pseudogene. The CDR3 consists of 17 residues. CDR3 region: CASSTSNRVIDQETQYF. Written as DNA, the CDR3 is TGTGCCAGCAGCACGAGTAACAGGGTGATAGACCAAGAGACCCAGTACTTC.

V gene TRBV4-3 combines with J gene TRBJ2-7, with 10 bases lining up with TRBD2. This CDR3 has 15 amino acids. Per germline, CDR1 LGHNA and CDR2 YSLEER. Trimming took 0 bases from V and 3 from J; bases not matched to a gene: 2. The CDR3 sequence is CASSQERTSGYEQYF. In nucleotides, the CDR3 is TGCGCCAGCAGCCAAGAACGGACTAGCGGCTACGAGCAGTACTTC.

V usage is TRBV9 and J usage is TRBJ2-7, with 8 bases fitting TRBD2. The V and J ends lost 4 bases and 3 bases, in that order; junction bases with no gene match: 12. The CDR3 is made up of 16 amino acids. In germline, CDR1 is SGDLS, CDR2 YYNGEE. The CDR3 here is CASSLQAGVTIYEQYF. Written as DNA, the CDR3 is TGTGCCAGCAGCCTCCAAGCGGGAGTGACCATCTACGAGCAGTACTTC.

The chain employs TRBV7-6 and TRBJ2-5, with D perhaps matching TRBD1 (5 bases). V lost 0 bases, J lost 1 base, and 6 bases lay in between. Germline V gene data show CDR1 as SGHVS and CDR2 as FNYEAQ. This CDR3 region has 14 residues. Here the CDR3 DNA reads TGTGCCAGCAGCTTAGCAGGGGTCCAAGAGACCCAGTACTTC. Protein sequence: CASSLAGVQETQYF.

The chain has TRBV30 and TRBJ1-4, with a possible D match to TRBD1 (6 bases). Germline CDR1 GTSNPN, CDR2 SVGIG (reference sequence). The CDR3 runs 12 residues. Trimming pared 8 bases from V and 7 bases from J, leaving 14 bases between. In DNA form, the CDR3 reads TGTGCCGGGGGCCTTCTGGGTGAAAAACTGTTTTTT. Protein sequence: CAGGLLGEKLFF.

The chain couples TRBV6-5 to TRBJ2-1; TRBD2 aligns across 10 bases. The trim removed 6 bases at V and 3 bases at J, leaving 5 bases unmatched. This CDR3 has 15 residues. Germline CDR1 and CDR2: MNHEY and SVGAGI. The CDR3 DNA is TGTGCCAGCAGGCCAGGACTAGCGGACTACAATGAGCAGTTCTTC. Amino acids: CASRPGLADYNEQFF.

The chain uses TRBV2 and TRBJ2-7; D is uncertain. The germline V and J ends were trimmed by 3 bases and 0 bases, with 9 bases remaining between them. This CDR3 contains 14 residues. Germline lookup yields CDR1 SNHLY and CDR2 FYNNEI. The CDR3 loop is CASSDVTASYEQYF. The CDR3 bases are TGTGCCAGCAGTGACGTTACAGCCTCCTACGAGCAGTACTTC.

This clone was counted a single time. In nucleotides, the CDR3 is TGTGCCAGCAGCGCCGGGGTAACCTACGAGCAGTACTTC. This sequence encodes CASSAGVTYEQYF. The rearrangement joins TRBV9 to TRBJ2-7; D might be TRBD2 (5 bases). V was shortened by 3 bases and J by 2 bases, with 9 bases between the two germline ends. Germline CDR1 reads SGDLS; CDR2 reads YYNGEE. This CDR3 comprises 13 residues.

The CDR3 reads CAYWDRGQATNEKLFF. CDR3 coding DNA: TGTGCCTACTGGGACAGGGGGCAAGCAACTAATGAAAAACTGTTTTTT. V gene TRBV30 combines with J gene TRBJ1-4; 12 bases align to TRBD1. The CDR3 runs 16 residues. Germline-derived CDR1 and CDR2 are GTSNPN and SVGIG (reference sequence). J gave up 0 bases and V 7 bases, and 6 bases lay outside the gene matches.

This chain links TRBV27 with TRBJ2-1, with TRBD2 identical over 15 bases. Per the germline V gene, CDR1 is MNHEY and CDR2 is SMNVEV (reference sequence). J lost 8 bases, V lost 3 bases, and 5 bases had no gene match. This CDR3 has 16 residues. This CDR3 is CASSFGLAGGHYEQFF. The CDR3 DNA sequence: TGTGCCAGCAGTTTTGGACTAGCGGGAGGGCACTATGAGCAGTTCTTC.

The V and J genes are TRBV27 and TRBJ2-7; 10 bases agree with TRBD1. After removal of 6 bases from V and 1 base from J, the junction contained 3 bases not matched to a gene. This CDR3 region has 14 residues. From germline, CDR1 is MNHEY and CDR2 SMNVEV (reference sequence). The CDR3 DNA reads as TGTGCCAGCAGCCGGGACAGGGGATCCTACGAGCAGTACTTC. Translation gives CASSRDRGSYEQYF.

The chain has TRBV7-6 and TRBJ2-6; D may be TRBD1 (6 bases). There are 16 residues in the CDR3. CDR1 SGHVS and CDR2 FNYEAQ come from the germline V gene. Trimming cost V 3 bases and J 0 bases, with 9 bases left between them. Here the CDR3 reads CASSFGQPSGANVLTF. DNA for the CDR3: TGTGCCAGCAGCTTCGGACAGCCCTCTGGGGCCAACGTCCTGACTTTC. Drawing the rest from reference TRBV7-6 and TRBJ2-6, the complete variable domain is GAGVSQSPRYKVTKRGQDVALRCDPISGHVSLYWYRQALGQGPEFLTYFNYEAQQDKSGLPNDRFSAERPEGSISTLTIQRTEQRDSAMYRCASSFGQPSGANVLTFGAGSRLTVL.

The chain is built from TRBV6-1 and TRBJ2-7; D is undetermined. This CDR3 contains 12 residues. The germline CDR1 and CDR2 sequences are MNHNS and SASEGT. Trimming removed 10 bases from V and 3 bases from J, with 13 bases in between. As DNA, the CDR3 is TGTGCCACCGAAACTTACCTCTACGAGCAGTACTTC. Translated: CATETYLYEQYF.

The chain employs TRBV21-1 and TRBJ2-7; the table's D call, TRBD1, was not checked against the DNA. TRBV21-1 is noted as a pseudogene. The CDR3 sequence is 14 residues long. The CDR3 sequence is CASSHDRPIYEQYF. In DNA, the CDR3 is TGTGCCAGCAGCCATGACAGGCCGATTTACGAGCAGTACTTC.